Below, one T cell receptor (beta chain) is given with its context. The sample originates from a study of blood T cell repertoires in COVID-19. Study at large: Donors in the United States, Italy and Spain gave samples during acute or convalescent COVID-19. T cells, B-cell-depleted T cells, or PBMCs provided the cDNA or gDNA that served as material.

In the authors' methods: How many nucleated cells were present was estimated from reference gene primer amplification. This table comes from immunoSEQ multiplex PCR, and its TCRdb copy is limited to in-frame clones, with some not included. V and J calls and clone size are given by that table; D and trimming were obtained from the DNA. The sample consists of 90,000 to 150,000 clones, 65% to 90% of them appearing once. This sequence was found in a man older than 75 with acute or convalescent COVID-19. The specimen was peripheral blood.

The CDR3 bases are TGTGCCAGCGGGGGCGGTGTATACGAGCAGTACTTC. Its translation: CASGGGVYEQYF. V gene TRBV28 combines with J gene TRBJ2-7; TRBD1 might be the D (6 bases). In germline, CDR1 is MDHEN, CDR2 SYDVKM. The CDR3 runs 12 residues. Trimming cost V 8 bases and J 4 bases, with 12 bases left between them. Together with reference TRBV28 and TRBJ2-7, the CDR3 gives the full variable domain: DVKVTQSSRYLVKRTGEKVFLECVQDMDHENMFWYRQDPGLGLRLIYFSYDVKMKEKGDIPEGYSVSREKKERFSLILESASTNQTSMYLCASGGGVYEQYFGPGTRLTVT.